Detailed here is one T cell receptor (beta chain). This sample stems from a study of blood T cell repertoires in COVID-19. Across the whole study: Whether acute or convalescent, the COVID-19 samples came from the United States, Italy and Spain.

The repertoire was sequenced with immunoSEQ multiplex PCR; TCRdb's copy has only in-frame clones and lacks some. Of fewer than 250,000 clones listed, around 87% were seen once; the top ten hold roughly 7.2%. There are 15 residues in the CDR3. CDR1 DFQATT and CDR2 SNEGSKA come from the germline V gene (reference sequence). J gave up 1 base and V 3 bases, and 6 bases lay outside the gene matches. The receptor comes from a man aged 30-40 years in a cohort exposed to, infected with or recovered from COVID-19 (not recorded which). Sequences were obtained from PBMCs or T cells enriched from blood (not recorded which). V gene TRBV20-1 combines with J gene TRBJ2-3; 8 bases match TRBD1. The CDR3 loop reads CSASPRGRGTDTQYF. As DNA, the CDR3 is TGCAGTGCTAGTCCCAGGGGGCGCGGCACAGATACGCAGTATTTT.